Below, 27 T cell receptor beta chains from the same sample are listed, as sequenced in a study of blood T cell repertoires in COVID-19. The repertoire was sequenced with immunoSEQ multiplex PCR; TCRdb's copy has only in-frame clones and lacks some. Here the sample spans roughly 100,000 clones, 82% being singletons. The sequenced sample was peripheral blood. The receptors shown here come from a man aged 55-75 years with acute or convalescent COVID-19.

The chain employs TRBV7-9 and TRBJ2-7, with 8 bases matching TRBD1. Trimming removed 2 bases from V and 2 bases from J; junction bases left unmatched: 5. CDR3 size: 15 residues. Germline values: CDR1 SEHNR, CDR2 FQNEAQ (reference sequence). DNA for the CDR3: TGTGCCAGCAGCTTATGGGCAGGGGGCGCCTACGAGCAGTACTTC. It specifies CASSLWAGGAYEQYF.

The rearrangement uses TRBV5-1 and TRBJ1-3; D gene ambiguous. V was cut by 0 bases and J by 0 bases, with 10 bases left in between. The CDR3 has 16 amino acids. Germline V gene data show CDR1 as SGHRS and CDR2 as YFSETQ. The CDR3 here is CASSLDRPSSGNTIYF. The CDR3 region has the DNA TGCGCCAGCAGCTTGGATAGGCCTAGCTCTGGAAACACCATATATTTT.

The chain employs TRBV7-3 and TRBJ2-1, with a possible D match to TRBD1 (5 bases). The CDR3 spans 17 residues. The V and J ends lost 1 base and 8 bases respectively, with 21 bases between them. Germline CDR1 is SGHTA and CDR2 is FQGTGA. This CDR3 reads CASSLRTTGQAYDEQFF. CDR3 in DNA: TGTGCCAGCAGCTTAAGGACAACGGGTCAGGCCTATGATGAGCAGTTCTTC.

This chain uses TRBV7-8 with TRBJ2-1, with D hard to call. In germline, CDR1 is SGHVS, CDR2 FQNEAQ. The length of the CDR3 is 12 residues. Deletions cut 5 bases from V and 4 bases from J, with 6 bases between. CDR3 in amino acids: CASSTGYNEQFF. In nucleotides, the CDR3 is TGTGCCAGCAGCACCGGGTACAATGAGCAGTTCTTC.

Written as DNA, the CDR3 is TGTGCCAGCAGGTTGAAGGGGGCAGGGAATGAGCAGTTCTTC. Amino acids: CASRLKGAGNEQFF. The J gene is TRBJ2-1, the V gene TRBV7-9, with TRBD1 matching over 7 bases. This CDR3 spans 14 amino acids. Germline V gives CDR1 SEHNR, CDR2 FQNEAQ (reference sequence). V lost 6 bases and J lost 7; bases outside the gene matches: 9.

The V gene is TRBV12-3 or TRBV12-4, the J gene TRBJ1-1; 8 nucleotides match TRBD1. V lost 8 bases to trimming and J lost 7 bases; unmatched junction nucleotides: 6. There are 12 residues in the CDR3. The CDR3 spells CASDDRGLEAFF. The CDR3 DNA sequence: TGTGCCAGCGACGACAGGGGCCTTGAAGCTTTCTTT.

The chain combines TRBV5-4 with TRBJ1-2, with 9 positions matching TRBD1. CDR1 is SGHNT and CDR2 is YYREEE in the germline V gene (reference sequence). J gave up 5 bases and V 0 bases, and 2 bases lay outside the gene matches. The CDR3 is made up of 14 amino acids. Here the CDR3 DNA reads TGTGCCAGCAGCTTGGACAGGGGGCAATATGGCTACACCTTC. The encoded protein is CASSLDRGQYGYTF.

The chain carries TRBV5-4 and TRBJ2-1; 10 positions agree with TRBD2. The length of the CDR3 is 13 residues. Trimming took 4 bases from V and 9 from J; bases not matched to a gene: 4. Germline CDR1 SGHNT, CDR2 YYREEE (reference sequence). Here the CDR3 DNA reads TGTGCCAGCAGCCTGGGACTAGCGATTGAGCAGTTCTTC. Translation: CASSLGLAIEQFF.

The chain uses TRBV6-2 or TRBV6-3 and TRBJ2-1; the D gene is possibly TRBD2 (5 bases). The CDR3 has 17 amino acids. In germline, CDR1 is MNHEY, CDR2 SVGEGT. Trimming stripped 0 bases from V and 8 bases from J, with 20 bases between. The chain's CDR3 is CASSYSSTGRVSYEQFF. The CDR3 DNA follows: TGTGCCAGCAGTTACTCGAGTACTGGGCGGGTGTCTTATGAGCAGTTCTTC.

The chain carries TRBV2 and TRBJ1-5, with D possibly being TRBD1 (6 bases). Germline V gives CDR1 SNHLY, CDR2 FYNNEI. CDR3 length: 15 residues. The V end was cut by 2 bases, the J end by 5 bases, with 13 bases between. The CDR3 sequence: CASSETGRFDQPQHF. The CDR3 DNA follows: TGTGCCAGCAGTGAAACAGGGCGTTTCGATCAGCCCCAGCATTTT.

This clone was picked up one time. V and J are TRBV5-5 and TRBJ1-2; D call uncertain. Germline loops: CDR1 SGHKS, CDR2 YYEKEE (reference sequence). The length of the CDR3 is 13 residues. The V end lost 0 bases, the J end lost 6 bases, and 9 bases lay between the germline ends. The CDR3 protein is CASSLDSLNGYTF. CDR3 bases: TGTGCCAGCAGCTTGGACAGCCTGAATGGCTACACCTTC.

This chain joins TRBV7-2 and TRBJ2-3; 14 bases align to TRBD2. The CDR3 runs 16 residues. Germline V gene lookup returns CDR1 SGHTA and CDR2 FQGNSA. The J segment lost 5 bases and the V segment lost 5 bases, leaving 6 bases of the junction unmatched. The CDR3 bases are TGTGCCAGCAGCCGTCGACTAGCGGGAGGGGTAGATACGCAGTATTTT. It codes for CASSRRLAGGVDTQYF.

The V gene is TRBV19, the J gene TRBJ2-1, with TRBD1 identical over 7 bases. Looked up from germline, CDR1 is LNHDA and CDR2 is SQIVND (reference sequence). The CDR3 consists of 15 residues. V dropped 6 bases and J dropped 2; count of bases not matched to a gene: 7. This chain's CDR3 is CASRPQGVPYNEQFF. The CDR3 DNA follows: TGTGCCAGTAGACCCCAGGGGGTTCCCTACAATGAGCAGTTCTTC.

There are a few counts of this clone. The gene calls are TRBV12-3 or TRBV12-4 and TRBJ2-1; D not certain. Trimming cost V 5 bases and J 9 bases, with 5 bases left between them. The CDR3 totals 10 residues. CDR3 sequence (DNA): TGTGCCAGCAGTGAGATTGAGCAGTTCTTC. Protein: CASSEIEQFF.

V usage is TRBV30 and J usage is TRBJ1-6; D gene unclear. Trimming shortened V by 0 bases and J by 1 base, and 10 bases separated the two germline ends. CDR1 and CDR2 from the germline V gene are GTSNPN and SVGIG (reference sequence). This CDR3 is built from 16 residues. For the CDR3, the DNA is TGTGCCTGGAGTGTATTCCGGGGTTCCTATAATTCACCCCTCCACTTT. Amino acids: CAWSVFRGSYNSPLHF.

CDR3 bases: TGTGCCAGCAGTCCGACAGGGTCACTTCAGCCCCAGCATTTT. It encodes CASSPTGSLQPQHF. The J gene is TRBJ1-5, the V gene TRBV6-5, with 7 positions matching TRBD1. V lost 5 bases and J lost 6; bases outside the gene matches: 7. CDR1 MNHEY and CDR2 SVGAGI come from the germline V gene. CDR3 length: 14 residues.

The sample holds a few counts of this clone. J is TRBJ2-7 and V is TRBV30; 10 bases are a match to TRBD2. Looked up from germline, CDR1 is GTSNPN and CDR2 is SVGIG (reference sequence). This CDR3 comprises 18 residues. With 2 bases clipped from V and 5 bases from J, the junction kept 18 bases outside the gene matches. In DNA, the CDR3 is TGTGCCTGGAGTTCCTCCACTTTTACTAGCGGGATCTTCGACGAGCAGTACTTC. Amino acid sequence: CAWSSSTFTSGIFDEQYF.

The chain has TRBV4-2 and TRBJ2-3; D is uncertain. Trimming left V 0 bases short and J 5 bases short, with 3 bases between. The CDR3 is 12 amino acids. Per the germline V gene, CDR1 is LGHNA and CDR2 is YNFKEQ. The CDR3, as DNA: TGTGCCAGCAGCCAAGATAAAGATACGCAGTATTTT. It encodes CASSQDKDTQYF.

CDR3 sequence: CASSYLRGAYNEQFF. Here the CDR3 DNA reads TGTGCCAGCAGTTACCTGCGGGGCGCCTACAATGAGCAGTTCTTC. V usage is TRBV6-2 or TRBV6-3 and J usage is TRBJ2-1, with D maybe TRBD2 (6 bases). V lost 2 bases and J lost 2, with 10 bases in between. Germline loops: CDR1 MNHEY, CDR2 SVGEGT. The CDR3 runs 15 residues.

This rearrangement joins TRBV3-1 (or the pseudogene TRBV3-2) to TRBJ2-1; a possible D gene is TRBD2 (5 bases). Trimming shortened V by 4 bases and J by 10 bases, and 17 bases separated the two germline ends. CDR1 is LGHDT and CDR2 is YNNKEL in the germline V gene (reference sequence). The CDR3 is made up of 14 amino acids. CDR3 nucleotides: TGTGCCAGCAGCCCACTAGTCCCCACCCACGAGCAGTTCTTC. Encoded protein: CASSPLVPTHEQFF.

V is TRBV18 and J is TRBJ1-2; 7 positions agree with TRBD1. This CDR3 is built from 14 residues. Germline CDR1 reads KGHSH; CDR2 reads LQKENI. V was pared by 8 bases and J by 2 bases, with 8 bases of the junction left unmatched. The CDR3 reads CASTSTGQNYGYTF. CDR3 nucleotides: TGTGCCAGCACTTCGACAGGGCAAAACTATGGCTACACCTTC.

The V and J genes are TRBV10-3 and TRBJ2-7; 8 nucleotides align to TRBD2. Germline assignment: CDR1 ENHRY and CDR2 SYGVKD. The CDR3 consists of 15 residues. After removal of 6 bases from V and 1 base from J, the junction contained 8 bases not matched to a gene. The CDR3 DNA reads TGTGCCATCAGGAATAGCGGGGTTCTTTCCTACGAGCAGTACTTC. It encodes CAIRNSGVLSYEQYF.

The rearrangement uses TRBV19 and TRBJ1-5; D not resolved. V was trimmed by 7 bases and J by 3 bases, leaving 10 bases between them. CDR1 is LNHDA and CDR2 is SQIVND in the germline V gene (reference sequence). This CDR3 region has 13 residues. The CDR3 DNA reads as TGTGCCAGTAATGCGGTTTCCAATCAGCCCCAGCATTTT. It is translated as CASNAVSNQPQHF.

The chain joins TRBV4-3 to TRBJ2-2; D may be TRBD2 (6 bases). This CDR3 has 18 amino acids. Germline V gene sequence: CDR1 LGHNA, CDR2 YSLEER. V was cut by 0 bases and J by 0 bases, with 14 bases left in between. The CDR3 reads CASSQDFVRGANTGELFF. The CDR3 region has the DNA TGCGCCAGCAGCCAAGATTTCGTGCGGGGCGCGAACACCGGGGAGCTGTTTTTT.

A few counts support this clone. The V gene is TRBV27, the J gene TRBJ1-1, with unresolved D. With 5 bases removed from V and 1 base from J, the gap between germline ends came to 20 bases. Germline loops: CDR1 MNHEY, CDR2 SMNVEV (reference sequence). The CDR3 has 17 residues. CDR3 coding DNA: TGTGCCAGCAGTCCCCTCGGGAGGGCGGGGAAGAACACTGAAGCTTTCTTT. This codes for CASSPLGRAGKNTEAFF.

As for this clone: This specimen includes other DNA sequences encoding the same CDR3. The chain is built from TRBV19 and TRBJ2-7; TRBD1 matches at 7 bases. Germline assignment: CDR1 LNHDA and CDR2 SQIVND (reference sequence). V was pared by 3 bases and J by 2 bases, with 4 bases of the junction left unmatched. The CDR3 sequence is 14 residues long. DNA for the CDR3: TGTGCCAGTAGTATTGAGACAGGGACCTACGAGCAGTACTTC. Protein: CASSIETGTYEQYF.

The rearrangement joins TRBV9 to TRBJ1-1; perhaps TRBD1 as D (5 bases). V dropped 0 bases and J dropped 1 base, with 10 bases sitting between them. This CDR3 spans 15 amino acids. CDR1 and CDR2 from the germline V gene are SGDLS and YYNGEE. The CDR3 DNA is TGTGCCAGCAGCGTAGACCTAGACAGGAACACTGAAGCTTTCTTT. This codes for CASSVDLDRNTEAFF.